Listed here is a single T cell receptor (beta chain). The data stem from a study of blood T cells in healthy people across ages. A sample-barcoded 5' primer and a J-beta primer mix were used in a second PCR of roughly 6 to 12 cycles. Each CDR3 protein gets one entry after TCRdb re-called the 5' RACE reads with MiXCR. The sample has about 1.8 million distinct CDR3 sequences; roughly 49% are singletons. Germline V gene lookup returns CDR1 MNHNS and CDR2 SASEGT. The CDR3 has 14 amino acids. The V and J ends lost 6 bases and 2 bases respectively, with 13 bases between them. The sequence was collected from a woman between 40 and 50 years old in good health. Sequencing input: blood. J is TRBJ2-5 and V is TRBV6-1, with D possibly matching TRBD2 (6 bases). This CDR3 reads CASRDYTTQETQYF. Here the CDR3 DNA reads TGTGCCAGCAGGGACTATACAACACAAGAGACCCAGTACTTC.